The 9 T cell receptor beta chains listed next were all sequenced from one sample in a study of response to subunit inactivated influenza vaccine. TCRdb reprocessed the RT-PCR reads with MiXCR, giving one entry per CDR3 protein. Among hundreds of thousands of distinct CDR3 sequences listed, roughly 27% were seen once. Sequences were derived from CD4+ T cells sorted from PBMCs, sampled about 5 days after vaccination. All receptors derive from a man in his fifties who received an inactivated influenza vaccine.

The chain has TRBV7-2 and TRBJ2-1; D gene ambiguous. The CDR3 runs to 16 residues. CDR1 is SGHTA and CDR2 is FQGNSA in the germline V gene. The ends were cut back, 4 bases at V and 0 bases at J, with 13 bases in the middle. CDR3 amino acids: CASSWTDGSSYNEQFF. CDR3 DNA sequence: TGTGCCAGCAGCTGGACGGACGGTAGCTCCTACAATGAGCAGTTCTTC.

The chain uses TRBV20-1 and TRBJ2-1, with 10 bases matching TRBD2. The CDR3 is made up of 15 amino acids. Trimming at V came to 4 bases and at J to 8 bases, leaving 11 bases not matched to a gene. Germline V gene lookup returns CDR1 DFQATT and CDR2 SNEGSKA (reference sequence). CDR3 loop: CSATKAGGPVHEQFF. CDR3 DNA sequence: TGCAGTGCTACAAAAGCGGGAGGGCCGGTCCATGAGCAGTTCTTC.

This clonotype occurred a few times. The CDR3 sequence is CASTPWRGLNTEAFF. DNA for the CDR3: TGTGCCAGCACCCCCTGGAGGGGGTTGAACACTGAAGCTTTCTTT. The rearrangement links TRBV7-2 to TRBJ1-1; TRBD1 might be the D (6 bases). The V end was cut by 7 bases, the J end by 0 bases, with 15 bases between. From germline, CDR1 is SGHTA and CDR2 FQGNSA. This CDR3 comprises 15 residues.

In this sample, this clonotype turned up a few times. The genes are TRBV29-1 and TRBJ1-5, with D perhaps matching TRBD1 (6 bases). CDR3 size: 14 residues. The ends were cut back, 3 bases at V and 0 bases at J, with 9 bases in the middle. The V gene's germline CDR1 is SQVTM and CDR2 ANQGSEA. CDR3: CSVDEGDSNQPQHF. The DNA of the CDR3 is TGCAGCGTTGACGAGGGGGATAGCAATCAGCCCCAGCATTTT. Supplemented by reference TRBV29-1 and TRBJ1-5, the full variable domain reads SAVISQKPSRDICQRGTSLTIQCQVDSQVTMMFWYRQQPGQSLTLIATANQGSEATYESGFVIDKFPISRPNLTFSTLTVSNMSPEDSSIYLCSVDEGDSNQPQHFGDGTRLSIL.

The chain has TRBV20-1 and TRBJ2-3, with D perhaps TRBD1 or TRBD2 (5 bases each). This CDR3 has 14 amino acids. Trimming removed 3 bases from V and 0 bases from J, with 10 bases in between. Germline V gives CDR1 DFQATT, CDR2 SNEGSKA (reference sequence). The CDR3 spells CSARGVGSTDTQYF. CDR3 in DNA: TGCAGTGCTAGGGGGGTGGGGAGCACAGATACGCAGTATTTT.

This clonotype was detected only a few times. This chain links TRBV3-1 with TRBJ2-5; D unclear. CDR3 size: 15 residues. CDR1 and CDR2 from the germline V gene are LGHDT and YNNKEL (reference sequence). V was trimmed by 4 bases and J by 1 base, leaving 13 bases between them. The CDR3 sequence: CASSPQTQPQETQYF. CDR3 nucleotides: TGTGCCAGCAGCCCCCAGACACAACCCCAAGAGACCCAGTACTTC.

This clonotype was picked up one time. The rearrangement uses TRBV11-2 and TRBJ2-6; unclear D gene. Germline V gene lookup returns CDR1 SGHAT and CDR2 FQNNGV. V was clipped by 0 bases and J by 0 bases, with 12 bases between them. This CDR3 comprises 18 residues. The CDR3 coding sequence is TGTGCCAGCAGCTTAGATTGGCCAGGAAACTCTGGGGCCAACGTCCTGACTTTC. This encodes CASSLDWPGNSGANVLTF.

The chain employs TRBV7-9 and TRBJ2-7; perhaps TRBD2 as D (5 bases). V shed 1 base and J shed 3 bases, with 13 bases lying between them. The CDR3 covers 15 residues. Germline V CDR1 and CDR2: SEHNR, FQNEAQ (reference sequence). CDR3 region: CASSLGGGAGYEQYF. As DNA, the CDR3 is TGTGCCAGCAGCTTAGGTGGAGGAGCTGGCTACGAGCAGTACTTC.

This clonotype was observed a few times. V usage is TRBV11-2 and J usage is TRBJ1-3; no firm D call. The CDR3 runs 16 residues. V was shortened by 0 bases and J by 0 bases, with 9 bases between the two germline ends. CDR1 and CDR2 from the germline V gene are SGHAT and FQNNGV. The DNA for the CDR3 is TGTGCCAGCAGCTTAGATAAAGGGAGCTCTGGAAACACCATATATTTT. Amino acid sequence: CASSLDKGSSGNTIYF.